This T cell receptor (beta chain) appears in the sequencing data of a study of blood T cell repertoires in COVID-19. Study at large: The origin of the acute and convalescent COVID-19 samples was the United States, Italy and Spain. The cDNA or gDNA used as material had been derived from T cells, B-cell-depleted T cells, or PBMCs.

Original processing methods: Amplification of reference gene primers was used by the study to estimate nucleated cell counts. Assay used: immunoSEQ multiplex PCR; TCRdb lists only in-frame clones, some missing. The V and J calls and clone size come from that table; D and trimming were worked out from the DNA. Of roughly 140,000 clones listed, roughly 81% are singletons. Trimming left V 2 bases short and J 4 bases short, with 8 bases between. Germline assignment: CDR1 SGHAT and CDR2 FQNNGV. CDR3 length: 13 amino acids. Material: peripheral blood. This TCR was recovered from a human donor with acute or convalescent COVID-19. The donor label of this sample is uncertain. The chain links TRBV11-2 to TRBJ1-1, with D possibly TRBD1 on 6 matching bases. The CDR3 region is CASSLTGRTEAFF. The DNA of the CDR3 is TGTGCCAGCAGCTTAACAGGGCGCACTGAAGCTTTCTTT.